The 27 T cell receptor beta chains listed next were all sequenced from one sample in a study of blood T cells in healthy people across ages. Alongside a J-beta primer mix, a sample-barcoded 5' primer served in a second PCR lasting roughly 7 to 11 cycles. TCRdb itself ran the 5' RACE reads through MiXCR, one entry per CDR3 protein. The data show about 930,000 distinct CDR3 sequences, under 35% seen once. The data also belong to a second study, concerning T cells of mothers and their children.

Sequenced sample: blood. These receptors came from a woman between 40 and 55 years old in good health.

Remarks on this clonotype: A read error may explain this, as a much larger clone is one base away. The V gene is TRBV7-2, the J gene TRBJ2-7; D remains ambiguous. Per germline, CDR1 SGHTA and CDR2 FQGNSA. V lost 4 bases to trimming and J lost 3 bases, with 13 bases between them. The CDR3 covers 14 residues. The CDR3 is CASSSRARRYEQYF. CDR3 bases: TGTGCCAGCAGCTCACGCGCCCGTCGCTACGAGCAGTACTTC.

Ten or more counts support this clonotype. V gene TRBV10-3 combines with J gene TRBJ2-5; TRBD1 matches 8 bases. The trim removed 5 bases at V and 2 bases at J, leaving 7 bases unmatched. Per the germline V gene, CDR1 is ENHRY and CDR2 is SYGVKD. This CDR3 is 15 amino acids long. CDR3 loop: CAISRGTGGQETQYF. The CDR3 DNA follows: TGTGCCATCAGTCGGGGGACAGGCGGACAAGAGACCCAGTACTTC.

The sample holds a few counts of this clonotype. CDR3 sequence (DNA): TGCGCCAGCAGCTTGGAAGGGCCCTCTAACTATGGCTACACCTTC. Encoded protein: CASSLEGPSNYGYTF. The chain joins TRBV5-1 to TRBJ1-2; D is ambiguous. Germline V gene data show CDR1 as SGHRS and CDR2 as YFSETQ. The CDR3 loop spans 15 amino acids. Trimming cost V 0 bases and J 0 bases, with 9 bases left between them. Complete variable domain (other parts from reference TRBV5-1 and TRBJ1-2): KAGVTQTPRYLIKTRGQQVTLSCSPISGHRSVSWYQQTPGQGLQFLFEYFSETQRNKGNFPGRFSGRQFSNSRSEMNVSTLELGDSALYLCASSLEGPSNYGYTFGSGTRLTVV.

This chain links TRBV9 with TRBJ1-2; the D is unclear. Per germline, CDR1 SGDLS and CDR2 YYNGEE. The CDR3 extends over 15 amino acids. The V end lost 0 bases, the J end lost 6 bases, and 15 bases lay between the germline ends. CDR3 bases: TGTGCCAGCAGCGTAGCCCATGCTGGAGGGAATGGCTACACCTTC. It yields the protein CASSVAHAGGNGYTF.

This clonotype was detected a few times. The J gene is TRBJ1-2, the V gene TRBV7-2; the match to TRBD1 covers 12 bases. J gave up 8 bases and V 1 base, and 8 bases lay outside the gene matches. CDR1 is SGHTA and CDR2 is FQGNSA in the germline V gene. The CDR3 extends over 16 amino acids. The CDR3 DNA is TGTGCCAGCAGCTTAGGAGGGACAGGGGGCCTCCGGGGCTACACCTTC. Protein: CASSLGGTGGLRGYTF.

The sample holds many counts of this clonotype. The V and J genes are TRBV7-3 and TRBJ2-1, with D perhaps assigned TRBD1 or TRBD2 (6 bases each). The CDR3 extends over 13 amino acids. The germline V and J ends were trimmed by 4 bases and 8 bases, with 12 bases remaining between them. The germline gives CDR1 SGHTA, CDR2 FQGTGA. The CDR3 spells CASSSGAGYEQFF. CDR3 nucleotides: TGTGCCAGCAGCTCAGGGGCGGGGTATGAGCAGTTCTTC.

The rearrangement uses TRBV7-2 and TRBJ1-1; possibly TRBD1 for D (6 bases). With 5 bases removed from V and 3 bases from J, the gap between germline ends came to 10 bases. Germline CDR1 and CDR2: SGHTA and FQGNSA. The CDR3 runs to 13 residues. This CDR3 reads CASSPWTDTEAFF. The DNA of the CDR3 is TGTGCCAGCAGCCCTTGGACAGACACTGAAGCTTTCTTT.

This clonotype has just a few counts. The V and J genes are TRBV7-9 and TRBJ2-5; 7 bases are a match to TRBD1. The CDR3 length is 14 residues. Germline values: CDR1 SEHNR, CDR2 FQNEAQ (reference sequence). Germline trimming cut 2 bases from V and 2 bases from J; bases unmatched to any gene: 2. The DNA for the CDR3 is TGTGCCAGCAGCTTATCACAGGGGCAAGAGACCCAGTACTTC. It is translated as CASSLSQGQETQYF.

This clonotype was detected many times. The J gene is TRBJ2-5, the V gene TRBV6-5; maybe TRBD1 (6 bases). V gave up 6 bases and J gave up 2 bases, with 13 bases separating them. This CDR3 spans 14 amino acids. Germline V gene lookup returns CDR1 MNHEY and CDR2 SVGAGI. This CDR3 is CASSPTGLQETQYF. CDR3 coding DNA: TGTGCCAGCAGCCCCACAGGGCTACAAGAGACCCAGTACTTC.

CDR3 nucleotides: TGCAGTGCCACGGGGGGTTACCAAAACATTCAGTACTTC. This translates into CSATGGYQNIQYF. V gene TRBV20-1 combines with J gene TRBJ2-4; 7 bases match TRBD2. The CDR3 covers 13 residues. Germline V gene data show CDR1 as DFQATT and CDR2 as SNEGSKA (reference sequence). V dropped 6 bases and J dropped 5; count of bases not matched to a gene: 7.

On this clonotype itself: A much larger clone differs by one base, so this may be a read error. This chain links TRBV27 with TRBJ2-1; D not resolved. Germline loops: CDR1 MNHEY, CDR2 SMNVEV (reference sequence). CDR3 length: 14 residues. CDR3 DNA: TGTGCCTGCAGTTTGTTAGGTCTTCTCAATGAGCAGTTCTTC. Its protein is CACSLLGLLNEQFF.

As concerns this clonotype: A much larger clone differs from this one at a single base, so this may be a read error. V gene TRBV3-1 combines with J gene TRBJ2-7; D gene unclear. Germline CDR1 and CDR2: LGHDT and YNNKEL (reference sequence). The CDR3 is 16 amino acids. Between the trimmed V and J ends, which lost 0 bases and 2 bases, there was a span of 14 bases. CDR3: CASSQEGIEDAYEQYF. CDR3 DNA sequence: TGTGCCAGCAGCCAAGAGGGGATTGAGGATGCCTACGAGCAGTACTTC.

This clonotype was seen a handful of times. The rearrangement links TRBV6-2 or TRBV6-3 to TRBJ1-1; D gene ambiguous. Germline V CDR1 and CDR2: MNHEY, SVGEGT. The V and J ends lost 6 bases and 0 bases respectively, with 14 bases between them. The CDR3 sequence is 15 residues long. Here the CDR3 DNA reads TGTGCCAGCAGGCCTTTGGAAAAAATGAACACTGAAGCTTTCTTT. Translated, it gives CASRPLEKMNTEAFF.

This clonotype was counted many times. The chain has TRBV10-3 and TRBJ2-7; 7 bases align to TRBD1. Germline V gives CDR1 ENHRY, CDR2 SYGVKD. The CDR3 consists of 13 residues. The junction had 9 bases not matched to a gene; V was cut back by 10 bases and J by 3 bases. CDR3 in amino acids: CATKQGPDYEQYF. The CDR3 bases are TGTGCCACCAAACAGGGGCCGGACTACGAGCAGTACTTC.

This clonotype was seen at least ten times. The CDR3 DNA reads as TGTGCCAGCTCACCCCGGACAGGGGTAAATGAGCAGTTCTTC. This translates into CASSPRTGVNEQFF. V and J are TRBV18 and TRBJ2-1; 9 bases are a match to TRBD1. Germline V lookup: CDR1 KGHSH, CDR2 LQKENI. The length of the CDR3 is 14 residues. The trim removed 3 bases at V and 7 bases at J, leaving 4 bases unmatched.

V gene TRBV20-1 combines with J gene TRBJ2-3; 13 positions agree with TRBD2. Per germline, CDR1 DFQATT and CDR2 SNEGSKA (reference sequence). V shed 5 bases, J shed 2 bases, and the junction held 10 bases outside the gene matches. This CDR3 has 17 residues. CDR3: CSALRTSGGTYTDTQYF. Written as DNA, the CDR3 is TGCAGTGCTTTAAGGACTAGCGGGGGCACTTACACAGATACGCAGTATTTT.

This clonotype was observed a handful of times. V usage is TRBV20-1 and J usage is TRBJ2-2; 7 positions match TRBD1. CDR3 length: 22 residues. Germline assignment: CDR1 DFQATT and CDR2 SNEGSKA (reference sequence). The ends lost 2 bases at V and 0 bases at J; junction bases unmatched: 24. The CDR3 loop reads CSARHRSSLNRGSRSNTGELFF. As DNA, the CDR3 is TGCAGTGCTAGACACCGAAGCTCCTTGAACAGGGGATCCAGATCGAACACCGGGGAGCTGTTTTTT.

Many counts were recorded for this clonotype. The chain employs TRBV3-1 and TRBJ2-7; no definite D call. Germline CDR1 reads LGHDT; CDR2 reads YNNKEL (reference sequence). The CDR3 is made up of 15 amino acids. The V end lost 1 base, the J end lost 0 bases, and 10 bases lay between the germline ends. The CDR3: CASSQGRVVSYEQYF. The CDR3 coding sequence is TGTGCCAGCAGCCAAGGCCGGGTAGTCTCCTACGAGCAGTACTTC.

This clonotype occurred once. A much larger clone sits a single nucleotide away, making a read error possible. V gene TRBV2 combines with J gene TRBJ2-7, with D hard to call. CDR3 length: 11 amino acids. The germline V gene encodes CDR1 SNHLY and CDR2 FYNNEI. With 8 bases removed from V and 3 bases from J, the gap between germline ends came to 8 bases. Here the CDR3 reads CASGVVYEQYF. The DNA of the CDR3 is TGTGCCAGCGGCGTCGTCTACGAGCAGTACTTC.

The chain carries TRBV7-2 and TRBJ2-7; possibly TRBD2 for D (6 bases). This CDR3 contains 14 residues. Germline V gene lookup returns CDR1 SGHTA and CDR2 FQGNSA. The germline V and J ends were trimmed by 5 bases and 4 bases, with 15 bases remaining between them. The CDR3 DNA follows: TGTGCCAGCAGCCCCATCCGGGAGTCTTACGAGCAGTACTTC. Its protein product is CASSPIRESYEQYF.

The chain employs TRBV7-2 and TRBJ2-3; TRBD2 agrees at 9 bases. Trimming cost V 3 bases and J 0 bases; bases outside gene matches: 7. The germline V gene encodes CDR1 SGHTA and CDR2 FQGNSA. The CDR3 contains 17 residues. The CDR3 sequence is CASSFWSGRISTDTQYF. DNA of the CDR3: TGTGCCAGCAGCTTTTGGAGCGGGAGGATTAGCACAGATACGCAGTATTTT.

This clonotype was seen more than once but under ten times. DNA for the CDR3: TGTGCCAGCGGGGACAGGAGAAACACTGAAGCTTTCTTT. Translating gives CASGDRRNTEAFF. V and J are TRBV7-9 and TRBJ1-1; TRBD1 matches 8 bases. CDR1 and CDR2 (germline): SEHNR, FQNEAQ (reference sequence). This CDR3 is built from 13 residues. The V and J ends lost 8 bases and 2 bases, in that order; junction bases with no gene match: 4. The variable domain in full, with the rest retrieved from reference TRBV7-9 and TRBJ1-1, is DTGVSQNPRHKITKRGQNVTFRCDPISEHNRLYWYRQTLGQGPEFLTYFQNEAQLEKSRLLSDRFSAERPKGSFSTLEIQRTEQGDSAMYLCASGDRRNTEAFFGQGTRLTVV.

This clonotype was recorded at least ten times. One junction end disagrees with the germline gene, perhaps due to a read error. V is TRBV7-7 and J is TRBJ2-3, with 14 bases matching TRBD2. This CDR3 is 16 amino acids long. Germline CDR1 and CDR2: SSHAT and FNYEAQ (reference sequence). The DNA of the CDR3 is TGTGCTAGCAGCAGACTAGCGGGGGGGCTCACAGATACGCAGTATTTT. Protein product: CASSRLAGGLTDTQYF.

The V gene is TRBV18, the J gene TRBJ1-1; TRBD1 might be the D (5 bases). Germline-derived CDR1 and CDR2 are KGHSH and LQKENI. The V end lost 4 bases, the J end lost 10 bases, and 19 bases lay between the germline ends. CDR3 length: 14 residues. CDR3 DNA sequence: TGTGCCAGCTCACTTGACGGACTCTGGACATTAGCTTTCTTT. It is translated as CASSLDGLWTLAFF.

A word on this clonotype: Being one base from a much bigger clone, this may be a read error. The chain couples TRBV7-9 to TRBJ2-5, with 8 positions matching TRBD1. CDR3 length: 16 amino acids. V shed 4 bases and J 2 bases; nucleotides not matched to a gene: 9. Germline V gene lookup returns CDR1 SEHNR and CDR2 FQNEAQ (reference sequence). Here the CDR3 DNA reads TGTGCCAGCAGCTCGACAGGGGACAGGTTGCAAGAGACCCAGTACTTC. It specifies CASSSTGDRLQETQYF.

There are a few counts of this clonotype. Mismatch with germline at one junction end may stem from a read error. The V gene is TRBV3-1, the J gene TRBJ2-6, with 9 bases fitting TRBD2. The CDR3 has 19 amino acids. Per germline, CDR1 LGHDT and CDR2 YNNKEL (reference sequence). CDR3 DNA: TGTGCCAGCAGCCAAGAGCTAGCGGGGTCAAGCTCTGGGGCCAACGTCCAGACTTTC. Amino acids: CASSQELAGSSSGANVQTF.

This clonotype was counted once. The rearrangement joins TRBV11-2 to TRBJ1-3, with D perhaps matching TRBD1 (6 bases). This CDR3 is built from 14 residues. V was cut by 5 bases and J by 3 bases, with 11 bases left in between. Germline V gene lookup returns CDR1 SGHAT and CDR2 FQNNGV. This chain's CDR3 is CASSPRTVGNTIYF. Here the CDR3 DNA reads TGTGCCAGCAGCCCTCGGACAGTTGGAAACACCATATATTTT.